The T cell receptor beta chain under discussion was sequenced for a study of T-cell reconstitution after alpha-beta-depleted transplantation in children (dated by TCRdb to about 2016). Background for the entire study: T-cell immune reconstitution after TCRalphabeta/CD19-depleted allogeneic hematopoietic cell transplantation in children was quantitatively tracked in the study by means of TCR repertoire profiling. Points the paper makes about the study in general: In some patients, the high TCRbeta diversity seen at day 60 was put down to recipient T cells and intrathymic progenitors that had survived conditioning. The apparently early recovery of alphabetaT-cell counts about two months after transplant reportedly depended on only several hundred rapidly expanded clones that came from non-depleted graft cells. The frequencies of hyperexpanded clones fell over the following months, and after one year, T-cell counts and TCRbeta diversity were mostly attributed to newly produced T cells.

Library generation was performed with PCR. Sequencing instrument: Illumina HiSeq 2500. To normalize quantification of the TCRbeta repertoire, the TCR libraries were built with molecular barcoding that relied on unique molecular identifiers. TCRdb trimmed public reads at Q25 via fastp, called clones via MiXCR and kept in-frame beta chains. CDR3 protein duplicates are merged, each entry listing the most common genes and DNA. The sample table shows approximately 270,000 distinct CDR3 sequences, and 20% to 30% are seen once. The biggest ten clones account for about 4.8% of the sample. This clonotype showed up just a few times. The antigen it binds to is not known. No base quality information exists; no much larger clone differs at one position. Read against the paper, the sample's treatment or condition label means: allogeneic hematopoietic cell transplantation with graft depleted of TCRalphabeta T cells and CD19 B cells. TCRalphabeta/CD19-depleted allogeneic hematopoietic cell grafts were given to the transplant recipients, all of whom were children.

Per the germline V gene, MNHEY is the CDR1 and SVGAGI is the CDR2. Its CDR3 holds 11 amino acids, cysteine through phenylalanine. The entry retains the CDR3 DNA only, 33 bases that are in frame from base 1. Deletion took 5 bases off V and 11 bases off J, with a span of 10 bases between the germline ends. This receptor was taken from a female patient younger than 10 who had a stem cell transplant for congenital amegakaryocytic thrombocytopenia, so the T cells may come from the graft donor. This chain joins TRBV6-5 to TRBJ2-1, with a tentative D gene TRBD1 over 5 matching bases. The material was PBMCs, mostly from graft donor cells, obtained 360 days after TCRalphabeta/CD19-depleted stem cell transplant. The CDR3 reads as follows: CASSKSGKQFF. The DNA reads TGTGCCAGCAGTAAATCAGGGAAGCAGTTCTTC.